This T cell receptor (beta chain) was recovered during a study of vaccination and CD4 T cells after COVID-19. Note on this clonotype: The antigen remains unidentified.

Study observations and caveats: Median counts of SARS-CoV-2-reactive clonotypes increased from about 20 to 38; this difference was not significant. Convalescent patients saw a median about 90% of their reactive clones show up only after vaccination.

Treatment: roughly ten-day PBMC culture with coronavirus spike peptide pools or control peptides (ViraFEST assay). Germline CDR1 reads SNHLY; CDR2 reads FYNNEI. The CDR3 is 14 amino acids. Trimming shortened V by 4 bases and J by 4 bases, and 13 bases separated the two germline ends. At the Johns Hopkins FTIC core, DNA taken from cultured CD4+ T cells was sequenced by way of the Oncomine TCR Beta short-read assay. TCRdb independently ran MiXCR on the PCR reads; one entry per CDR3 protein. In the table there are approximately 21,000 distinct CDR3 sequences, 60% of which are singletons. The TCR was taken from a human donor who received a COVID-19 vaccine. The source was CD4+ T cells from blood, cultured in vitro, collected after SARS-CoV-2 vaccination. The J gene is TRBJ1-2, the V gene TRBV2; tentatively, D is TRBD1 (6 bases). Here the CDR3 DNA reads TGTGCCAGCAGTGTAGTAACAGGGCGCTATGGCTACACCTTC. Translating it yields CASSVVTGRYGYTF.